This T cell receptor (beta chain) was obtained from a study of low-dose radiotherapy and immunotherapy resistance in tumors. Time point of the sample: after trial treatment. The treatment was: LDRT plus nivolumab, ipilimumab, low-dose cyclophosphamide and aspirin (RACIN trial). Administered to the donors were nivolumab, ipilimumab, aspirin, low-dose cyclophosphamide and low-dose radiotherapy. Trimming stripped 6 bases from V and 1 base from J, with 9 bases between. The V gene's germline CDR1 is LNHDA and CDR2 SQIVND (reference sequence). The CDR3 is made up of 14 amino acids. PCR amplification of the TCRs was performed with Phusion for 20 to 25 PCR cycles, and it relied on a constant-region primer together with a V-primer adapter. TCRdb itself ran the reads through MiXCR, one entry per CDR3 protein. The repertoire holds 40,000 to 65,000 distinct CDR3 sequences, with around 34% as singletons.

The starting material was PBMCs, obtained after low-dose radiotherapy plus immunotherapy. This TCR came from a male donor with rectosigmoid adenocarcinoma. V and J are TRBV19 and TRBJ2-2; the D gene is possibly TRBD1 (6 bases). The CDR3 nucleotides read TGTGCCAGTAGGGACAGCATGAACACCGGGGAGCTGTTTTTT. Its translation: CASRDSMNTGELFF.